This is a list of T cell receptor beta chains from one sample in a study of sequential checkpoint blockade in melanoma. Profiled with immunoSEQ multiplex PCR; TCRdb holds only in-frame clones, not every one. Of about 350 clones in the sample, nearly 20% were seen once. The sample consisted of tumor tissue (inferred from file names), taken from a patient given nivolumab and ipilimumab in sequence. Receptor source: a human donor with melanoma. Both conserved end residues are part of each CDR3. Fields, in order: V gene, J gene, D gene, CDR3 protein. D genes are given only for firm matches.

v_gene: TRBV6-8; j_gene: TRBJ1-1; d_gene: NA; CDR3aa: CASSYMGEDTEAFF
v_gene: TRBV19; j_gene: TRBJ1-5; d_gene: NA; CDR3aa: CASSISPGSDQPQHF
v_gene: TRBV6-8; j_gene: TRBJ2-1; d_gene: NA; CDR3aa: CASSYIPGFTYNEQFF
v_gene: TRBV6-1; j_gene: TRBJ2-1; d_gene: NA; CDR3aa: CASSEVASSYNEQFF
v_gene: TRBV14; j_gene: TRBJ2-2; d_gene: NA; CDR3aa: CASRVGAWAGELFF
v_gene: TRBV19; j_gene: TRBJ2-3; d_gene: NA; CDR3aa: CASSISAGGYTDTQYF
v_gene: TRBV14; j_gene: TRBJ2-6; d_gene: NA; CDR3aa: CASSQGQLFSSNVLTF
v_gene: TRBV11-3; j_gene: TRBJ2-1; d_gene: TRBD2; CDR3aa: CASSLGLAGARPLKNEQFF
v_gene: TRBV11-3; j_gene: TRBJ1-2; d_gene: NA; CDR3aa: CASTSGGAGYGYTF
v_gene: TRBV29-1; j_gene: TRBJ2-5; d_gene: NA; CDR3aa: CSFIGGRQETQYF
v_gene: TRBV4-1; j_gene: TRBJ2-7; d_gene: NA; CDR3aa: CASSQARGSYEQYF
v_gene: TRBV9; j_gene: TRBJ1-1; d_gene: NA; CDR3aa: CASSQMNTEAFF
v_gene: TRBV11-3; j_gene: TRBJ2-3; d_gene: NA; CDR3aa: CASSSGTLSTDTQYF
v_gene: TRBV11-3; j_gene: TRBJ1-2; d_gene: NA; CDR3aa: CASSSGASSRKTYGYTF
v_gene: TRBV6-8; j_gene: TRBJ2-1; d_gene: TRBD2; CDR3aa: CASSYLRGGNNEQFF
v_gene: TRBV11-3; j_gene: TRBJ1-6; d_gene: NA; CDR3aa: CASSPGSSYNSPLHF
v_gene: TRBV6-1; j_gene: TRBJ1-5; d_gene: NA; CDR3aa: CASSEVGSRRRAQPQHF
v_gene: TRBV6-7; j_gene: TRBJ2-7; d_gene: NA; CDR3aa: CASSEKYEQYF
v_gene: TRBV18; j_gene: TRBJ1-1; d_gene: NA; CDR3aa: CASSTVHTEAFF
v_gene: TRBV5-1; j_gene: TRBJ1-4; d_gene: NA; CDR3aa: CASSLASAGNEKLFF
v_gene: TRBV11-3; j_gene: TRBJ2-7; d_gene: NA; CDR3aa: CASSLDRAPYEQYF
v_gene: TRBV5-1; j_gene: TRBJ2-7; d_gene: TRBD1; CDR3aa: CASSSSGTGAYEQYF
v_gene: TRBV6-8; j_gene: TRBJ1-5; d_gene: TRBD1; CDR3aa: CASSPLRTGVNNQPQHF
v_gene: TRBV23-1; j_gene: TRBJ1-1; d_gene: NA; CDR3aa: CASSQGGNTEAFF
v_gene: TRBV15; j_gene: TRBJ2-3; d_gene: TRBD2; CDR3aa: CATSIAAGGGDTQYF
v_gene: TRBV11-3; j_gene: TRBJ2-6; d_gene: TRBD1; CDR3aa: CASSHRGSGANVLTF
v_gene: TRBV19; j_gene: TRBJ1-2; d_gene: TRBD1; CDR3aa: CASSIATGDNSYGYTF
v_gene: TRBV18; j_gene: TRBJ2-7; d_gene: NA; CDR3aa: CASSQSPRTYEQYF
v_gene: TRBV6-8; j_gene: TRBJ2-2; d_gene: NA; CDR3aa: CASSWTVNTGELFF
v_gene: TRBV6-7; j_gene: TRBJ1-1; d_gene: NA; CDR3aa: CASVGHTEAFF
v_gene: TRBV28; j_gene: TRBJ2-4; d_gene: NA; CDR3aa: CASSFLGTGNIQYF
v_gene: TRBV11-3; j_gene: TRBJ2-1; d_gene: NA; CDR3aa: CASSLSLGLDFNEQFF
v_gene: TRBV12-5; j_gene: TRBJ2-7; d_gene: TRBD2; CDR3aa: CASGLAAWTSGEQYF
v_gene: TRBV18; j_gene: TRBJ1-3; d_gene: NA; CDR3aa: CASSHTRSSGNTIYF
v_gene: TRBV6-8; j_gene: TRBJ2-7; d_gene: TRBD1; CDR3aa: CASRAGQGYEQYF
v_gene: TRBV6-8; j_gene: TRBJ2-7; d_gene: TRBD2; CDR3aa: CASSYGTSGHYEQYF
v_gene: TRBV6-7; j_gene: TRBJ2-1; d_gene: NA; CDR3aa: CASSEWGEQFF
v_gene: TRBV6-8; j_gene: TRBJ1-1; d_gene: NA; CDR3aa: CASSDSSLTEAFF
v_gene: TRBV4-2; j_gene: TRBJ2-1; d_gene: TRBD2; CDR3aa: CASSQEARGLAGSGSYNEQFF
v_gene: TRBV6-8; j_gene: TRBJ2-5; d_gene: NA; CDR3aa: CASSSGQLAGETQYF
v_gene: TRBV5-1; j_gene: TRBJ2-3; d_gene: TRBD2; CDR3aa: CASSPGLGGDTQYF
v_gene: TRBV5-1; j_gene: TRBJ1-2; d_gene: NA; CDR3aa: CASSLGPGGMVNGYTF
v_gene: TRBV11-3; j_gene: TRBJ1-1; d_gene: NA; CDR3aa: CASSSYGTLNTEAFF
v_gene: TRBV6-8; j_gene: TRBJ1-2; d_gene: NA; CDR3aa: CAISNLGQGGYGYTF
v_gene: TRBV6-8; j_gene: TRBJ1-2; d_gene: TRBD1; CDR3aa: CASSLDRGRWGGYTF
v_gene: TRBV11-3; j_gene: TRBJ2-6; d_gene: NA; CDR3aa: CASSASARRQSRANVLTF
v_gene: TRBV19; j_gene: TRBJ2-6; d_gene: NA; CDR3aa: CATRGGSGANVLTF
v_gene: TRBV19; j_gene: TRBJ1-1; d_gene: NA; CDR3aa: CASLQTPMNTEAFF
v_gene: TRBV16; j_gene: TRBJ2-1; d_gene: NA; CDR3aa: CASSHPSKGDEQFF
v_gene: TRBV6-8; j_gene: TRBJ1-1; d_gene: TRBD1; CDR3aa: CASRATGLNTEAFF
v_gene: TRBV11-3; j_gene: TRBJ1-4; d_gene: NA; CDR3aa: CASSPVGAGEKLFF
v_gene: TRBV11-3; j_gene: TRBJ1-3; d_gene: NA; CDR3aa: CASSLGDSRNTIYF
v_gene: TRBV30; j_gene: TRBJ2-5; d_gene: NA; CDR3aa: CAWSRLAGTQYF
v_gene: TRBV29-1; j_gene: TRBJ1-4; d_gene: NA; CDR3aa: CSVAGTAYEKLFF
v_gene: TRBV6-8; j_gene: TRBJ2-7; d_gene: TRBD1; CDR3aa: CASSFGQAPYEQYF
v_gene: TRBV15; j_gene: TRBJ1-4; d_gene: NA; CDR3aa: CATSGGGGATNEKLFF
v_gene: TRBV11-3; j_gene: TRBJ2-1; d_gene: NA; CDR3aa: CASSQVPGGNNEQFF
v_gene: TRBV11-3; j_gene: TRBJ2-1; d_gene: NA; CDR3aa: CASSQVLGTYNEQFF
v_gene: TRBV11-3; j_gene: TRBJ1-5; d_gene: NA; CDR3aa: CASSLGGGGGQPQHF